The 5 T cell receptor beta chains listed next were all sequenced from one sample in a study of Ad26.COV2.S vaccination and SARS-CoV-2 variants (dated by TCRdb to 2020 to 2022). The treatment or condition label corresponds to: about 20 received Ad26.COV2.S at low or high dose, single or two shots; 5 received placebo; per-sample allocation not given. Repertoires of vaccine and placebo recipients were sequenced from samples taken on day 63 after the first injection. The protocol used for the library was the immunoSEQ multiplex PCR assay. Held by TCRdb, this immuneACCESS table contains in-frame sequences only and omits some clones. Under half of the omission traces to an unresolved V gene where checked; the cause of the rest is unknown. For this sample there are under 500,000 clones; approximately 92% appear just once. The ten most abundant clones make up approximately 1.6% of the sample. Sample: peripheral blood, taken in a trial of Ad26.COV2.S vaccine versus placebo. The receptor source for this set is a person between 18 and 59 years old who received the Ad26.COV2.S COVID-19 vaccine or a placebo.

This clone was counted a single time. The V gene is TRBV10-2, the J gene TRBJ2-1; D may be TRBD1 or TRBD2 (6 bases each). The germline gives CDR1 WSHSY, CDR2 SAAADI. V lost 7 bases, J lost 0 bases, and 13 bases lay in between. The CDR3 is 15 residues long. In DNA, the CDR3 is TGCGCCAGCATTACGGGGGCAAGCTCCTACAATGAGCAGTTCTTC. It encodes CASITGASSYNEQFF.

V gene TRBV20-1 combines with J gene TRBJ2-3; 9 nucleotides agree with TRBD2. The CDR3 length is 15 residues. Germline-derived CDR1 and CDR2 are DFQATT and SNEGSKA (reference sequence). With 3 bases clipped from V and 1 base from J, the junction kept 5 bases outside the gene matches. CDR3 in amino acids: CSASSASGGTDTQYF. In DNA form, the CDR3 reads TGCAGTGCTAGTTCGGCTAGCGGGGGCACAGATACGCAGTATTTT.

For the CDR3, the DNA is TGTGCCAGCAGTGAACGCAGGGCCAATCAGCCCCAGCATTTT. The encoded protein is CASSERRANQPQHF. This chain connects TRBV2 to TRBJ1-5; tentative D call: TRBD1 (5 bases). Germline V lookup: CDR1 SNHLY, CDR2 FYNNEI. The V and J ends lost 2 bases and 3 bases respectively, with 8 bases between them. The CDR3 totals 14 residues. Full variable domain (missing parts from reference TRBV2 and TRBJ1-5): EPEVTQTPSHQVTQMGQEVILRCVPISNHLYFYWYRQILGQKVEFLVSFYNNEISEKSEIFDDQFSVERPDGSNFTLKIRSTKLEDSAMYFCASSERRANQPQHFGDGTRLSIL.

The V and J genes are TRBV7-9 and TRBJ2-7; D call uncertain. V lost 5 bases and J 3 bases, leaving 17 bases between the germline ends. From germline, CDR1 is SEHNR and CDR2 FQNEAQ (reference sequence). The CDR3 runs to 15 residues. Written as DNA, the CDR3 is TGTGCCAGCAGCCCCCTCACAGACGGTGGCTACGAGCAGTACTTC. Translation: CASSPLTDGGYEQYF.

J is TRBJ2-3 and V is TRBV18; 10 bases are shared with TRBD1. From germline, CDR1 is KGHSH and CDR2 LQKENI. The junction had 6 bases not matched to a gene; V was cut back by 8 bases and J by 4 bases. There are 14 residues in the CDR3. This CDR3 reads CASALGQGADTQYF. The CDR3 coding sequence is TGTGCCAGCGCACTCGGACAGGGGGCAGATACGCAGTATTTT. The variable domain in full, completed from reference TRBV18 and TRBJ2-3, reads NAGVMQNPRHLVRRRGQEARLRCSPMKGHSHVYWYRQLPEEGLKFMVYLQKENIIDESGMPKERFSAEFPKEGPSILRIQQVVRGDSAAYFCASALGQGADTQYFGPGTRLTVL.